This TCR beta chain was found in a study of CD8 T cells in Susac syndrome. Study background: Patients with Susac syndrome were therapy-naive, taking corticosteroids, with some also receiving intravenous immunoglobulin, or taking intravenous immunoglobulin alone at the time their blood was drawn. Study-level points and caveats: Total CD8+ and CD8+ TEMRA repertoires contained 15 to 20 and five Susac-specific public clones, respectively. Clonal expansion involving Susac CD8+ cells peaked in TEMRA cells and active patients.

The CD8+ and CD4+ T cells were isolated magnetically using a negative isolation approach, whereas the TEMRA cells were enriched by FACS. Trimming removed 0 bases from V and 7 bases from J, with 13 bases in between. The germline CDR1 and CDR2 sequences are MNHEY and SVGAGI. The CDR3 spans 14 residues. With respect to this clonotype: Its antigen is unidentified.

With random hexamers, roughly 0.45 to 1 ug RNA was reverse transcribed. TCRdb used MiXCR to reprocess the immunoSEQ multiplex PCR reads, holding one entry per CDR3 protein. The sample records around 170,000 distinct CDR3 sequences, over 90% being singletons. This rearrangement joins TRBV6-5 to TRBJ2-7; a possible D gene is TRBD1 (5 bases). This TCR derives from a human donor with Susac syndrome. Material: CD8+ T cells from PBMCs. CDR3: CASSYSYRGKEQYF. The CDR3 DNA follows: TGTGCCAGCAGTTACTCGTATAGGGGTAAAGAGCAGTACTTC.